This TCR beta chain was retrieved from a study of early T cells in non-severe SARS-CoV-2 infection. Study-wide background: It was bulk RNA from unsorted whole blood that was sequenced, and the chains were unpaired.

Ten or more counts support this clonotype. Trimming stripped 0 bases from V and 1 base from J, with 12 bases between. The germline V gene encodes CDR1 MNHNY and CDR2 SVGAGI (reference sequence). The CDR3 is made up of 16 amino acids. The TCR library protocol attached unique molecular identifiers to the individual cDNA molecules. TCRdb recomputed calls from the 5' RACE reads with MiXCR, one row per CDR3 protein. The sample lists tens of thousands of distinct CDR3 sequences; less than 8% were seen once. V gene TRBV6-6 combines with J gene TRBJ1-1; maybe TRBD1 (5 bases). The source material was whole blood. This TCR came from an adult who was a healthcare worker with PCR-confirmed SARS-CoV-2 infection or an uninfected control (not recorded which). CDR3 in amino acids: CASSYSSFGQNTEAFF. The DNA of the CDR3 is TGTGCCAGCAGTTACTCCTCGTTTGGACAGAACACTGAAGCTTTCTTT.